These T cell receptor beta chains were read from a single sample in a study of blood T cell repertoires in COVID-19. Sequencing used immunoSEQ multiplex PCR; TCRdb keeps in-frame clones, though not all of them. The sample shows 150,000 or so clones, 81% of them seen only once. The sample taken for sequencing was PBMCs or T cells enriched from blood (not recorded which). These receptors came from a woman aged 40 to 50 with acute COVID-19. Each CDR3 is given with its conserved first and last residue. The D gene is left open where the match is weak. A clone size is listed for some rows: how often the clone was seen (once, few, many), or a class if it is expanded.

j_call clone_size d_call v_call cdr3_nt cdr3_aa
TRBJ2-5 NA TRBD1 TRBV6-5 TGTGCCAGCAGTTACTCCAGGACAGGATTCCAAGAGACCCAGTACTTC CASSYSRTGFQETQYF
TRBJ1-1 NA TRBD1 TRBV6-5 TGTGCCAGCAGACGCGGACAGGGTGGTAGCACTGAAGCTTTCTTT CASRRGQGGSTEAFF
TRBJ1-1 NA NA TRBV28 TGTGCCAGCCGGGACACAAACACTGAAGCTTTCTTT CASRDTNTEAFF
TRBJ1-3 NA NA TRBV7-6 TGTGCCAGCAGCTTGACGACAGGATCTGGAAACACCATATATTTT CASSLTTGSGNTIYF
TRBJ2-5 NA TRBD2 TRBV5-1 TGCGCCAGCAGCCCGGGGGGACTAGGTGGAGAGACCCAGTACTTC CASSPGGLGGETQYF
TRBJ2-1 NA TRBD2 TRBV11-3 TGTGCCAGCAGCTTAGATGGGATAGCGGGAGGGATACTGACCTACAATGAGCAGTTCTTC CASSLDGIAGGILTYNEQFF
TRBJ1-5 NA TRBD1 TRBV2 TGTGCCAGCAGTGCAAAGACAGGGGGTCATCAGCCCCAGCATTTT CASSAKTGGHQPQHF
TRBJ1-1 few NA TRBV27 TGTGCCAGCAGAAACCGGGGGAATAGCGGGGCTTTCTTT CASRNRGNSGAFF
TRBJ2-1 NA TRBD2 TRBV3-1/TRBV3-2 TGTGCCAGCAGCCACTTAGCGGGAGGGGGCTGGGGTGAGCAGTTCTTC CASSHLAGGGWGEQFF
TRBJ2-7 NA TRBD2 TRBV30 TGTGCCTGGGGGGGGGTAGACAAACCCTACGAGCAGTACTTC CAWGGVDKPYEQYF
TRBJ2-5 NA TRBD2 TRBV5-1 TGCGCCAGCAGCTCCCGCCCCGGGACTAGCGCACAAGAGACCCAGTACTTC CASSSRPGTSAQETQYF
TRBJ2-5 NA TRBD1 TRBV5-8 TGTGCCAGCAGCACGGACAGGTGGGGACAAGAGACCCAGTACTTC CASSTDRWGQETQYF
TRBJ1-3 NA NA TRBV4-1 TGCGCCAGCAGCCCCCTACAGGTTTCTGGAAACACCATATATTTT CASSPLQVSGNTIYF
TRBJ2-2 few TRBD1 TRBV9 TGTGCCAGCAGCGATAGGGGGCGCGGGGAGCTGTTTTTT CASSDRGRGELFF
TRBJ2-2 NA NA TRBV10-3 TGTGCCATCAGTGAGACAGGGAGAGGAAACACCGGGGAGCTGTTTTTT CAISETGRGNTGELFF
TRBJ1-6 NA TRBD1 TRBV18 TGTGCCAGCTCGCCCGGGACAGCCGATAATTCACCCCTCCACTTT CASSPGTADNSPLHF
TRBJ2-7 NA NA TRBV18 TGTGCCAGCTCAGGACTGAGCGGTAGCTCCTACGAGCAGTACTTC CASSGLSGSSYEQYF
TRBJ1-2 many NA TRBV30 TGTGCCTGGAGTGTAGGGCGGGCCTATGGCTACACCTTC CAWSVGRAYGYTF
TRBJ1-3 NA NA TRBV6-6 TGTGCCAGCAGTTCAACAGGGTCCTCTGGAAACACCATATATTTT CASSSTGSSGNTIYF
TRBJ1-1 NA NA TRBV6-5 TGTGCCAGCAGTCCACCGACAGAAGCTTTCTTT CASSPPTEAFF
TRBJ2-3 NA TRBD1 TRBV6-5 TGTGCCAGCAGTTACTCCGCCGGGACAGGGGCTACGCAGTATTTT CASSYSAGTGATQYF
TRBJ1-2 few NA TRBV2 TGTGCCAGCAGTGCAACAGGGCCTGGCTACACCTTC CASSATGPGYTF
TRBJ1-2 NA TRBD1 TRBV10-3 TGTGCCATCTGTCCGGGGGACAGGGCAGGCTATGGCTACACCTTC CAICPGDRAGYGYTF
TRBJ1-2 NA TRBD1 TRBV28 TGTGCCAGCATTCGGACAGGGGGTGGAGGCTACACCTTC CASIRTGGGGYTF
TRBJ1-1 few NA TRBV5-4 TGTGCCAGCAGCTTGGCCCGGCAGGAGGACACTGAAGCTTTCTTT CASSLARQEDTEAFF
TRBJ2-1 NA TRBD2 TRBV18 TGTGCCAGCTCCCCAACTAGCGGGAGTACGAGTGAGCAGTTCTTC CASSPTSGSTSEQFF
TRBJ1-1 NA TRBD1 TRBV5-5 TGTGCCAGCAGCCCCGACAGGGCGACTCCGAACACTGAAGCTTTCTTT CASSPDRATPNTEAFF
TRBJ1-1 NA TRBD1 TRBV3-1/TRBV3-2 TGTGCCAGCAGCCGACAGGGGACTACTGAAGCTTTCTTT CASSRQGTTEAFF
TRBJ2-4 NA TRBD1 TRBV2 TGTGCCAGCAGAGAGACAGGGGCCGCCAAAAACATTCAGTACTTC CASRETGAAKNIQYF
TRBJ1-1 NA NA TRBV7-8 TGTGCCAGCAGCTTAGTTCTATCTGAAGCTTTCTTT CASSLVLSEAFF
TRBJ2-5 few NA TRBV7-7 TGTGCTAGCAGCTTAGGTTCAGCGCACCAAGAGACCCAGTACTTC CASSLGSAHQETQYF
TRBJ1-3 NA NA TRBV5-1 TGCGCCAGCAGCTTGGCCGGGTACAGGGCTGGAAACACCATATATTTT CASSLAGYRAGNTIYF
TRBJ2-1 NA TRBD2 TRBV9 TGTGCCAGCAGCTCACGTGGTAGCGGGACCTACAATGAGCAGTTCTTC CASSSRGSGTYNEQFF
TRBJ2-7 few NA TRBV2 TGTGCCAGCAGTGTGCACAGCTCCTACGAGCAGTACTTC CASSVHSSYEQYF
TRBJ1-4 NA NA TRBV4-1 TGCGCCAGCAGCCAAGTCGGGACAACTAATGAAAAACTGTTTTTT CASSQVGTTNEKLFF
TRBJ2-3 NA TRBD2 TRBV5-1 TGCGCCAGCAGCTCCGGGACTATGACTAGCACAGATACGCAGTATTTT CASSSGTMTSTDTQYF
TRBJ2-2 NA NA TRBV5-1 TGCGCCAGCAGCTTGGGCCCAGGGGACACCGGGGAGCTGTTTTTT CASSLGPGDTGELFF
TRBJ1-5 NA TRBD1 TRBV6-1 TGTGCCAGCAGTGAAGGGACAGGGGTATCGCGTCAGCCCCAGCATTTT CASSEGTGVSRQPQHF
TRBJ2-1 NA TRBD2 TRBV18 TGTGCCAGCTCACTAGGGACTAGCAATGAGCAGTTCTTC CASSLGTSNEQFF
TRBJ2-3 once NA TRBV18 TGTGCCAGCTCACCACCCTCGCAGGCATCCGATACGCAGTATTTT CASSPPSQASDTQYF
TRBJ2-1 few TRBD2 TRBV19 TGTGCCAGTAGTGTCAGCGGGAGGGCCCTCTACTCCTACAATGAGCAGTTCTTC CASSVSGRALYSYNEQFF
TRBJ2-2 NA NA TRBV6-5 TGTGCCAGCAGTCCGCAGGGTACCGGGGAGCTGTTTTTT CASSPQGTGELFF
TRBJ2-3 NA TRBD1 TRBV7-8 TGTGCCAGCAGCACGACAGGGGGCAAAGATACGCAGTATTTT CASSTTGGKDTQYF
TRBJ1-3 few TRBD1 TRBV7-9 TGTGCCAGCAGCTCCGCGGGGACAGTGGGAAACACCATATATTTT CASSSAGTVGNTIYF
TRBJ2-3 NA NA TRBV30 TGTGCCCTCACGTCGGGCGGGTTTAGCACAGATACGCAGTATTTT CALTSGGFSTDTQYF
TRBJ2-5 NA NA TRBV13 TGTGCCAGCAGCTTAACGAGCTCTGAGACCCAGTACTTC CASSLTSSETQYF
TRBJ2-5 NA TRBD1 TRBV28 TGTGCCAGCAGTTTGGGACAGGGGACGGAGACCCAGTACTTC CASSLGQGTETQYF
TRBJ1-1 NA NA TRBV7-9 TGTGCCAGCAGCCCAAGGCGGTCCACTGAAGCTTTCTTT CASSPRRSTEAFF
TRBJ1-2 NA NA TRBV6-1 TGTGCCAGCAGTGAAGTCGGACTTGGGGGCTACACCTTC CASSEVGLGGYTF
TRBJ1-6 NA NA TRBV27 TGTGCCAGCAGTTCGAGGGTCCAATACATAAATTCACCCCTCCACTTT CASSSRVQYINSPLHF
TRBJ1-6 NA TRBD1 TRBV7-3 TGTGCCAGCAGCCTCTTAGACAGGGTGACCTCACCCCTCCACTTT CASSLLDRVTSPLHF
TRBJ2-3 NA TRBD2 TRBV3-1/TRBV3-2 TGTGCCAGCAGCCCCAGCCCGGGACTAGCGGGAGGCCGAGATACGCAGTATTTT CASSPSPGLAGGRDTQYF
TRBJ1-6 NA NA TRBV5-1 TGCGCCAGCAGCTTGGGGCCTTCCGATTCACCCCTCCACTTT CASSLGPSDSPLHF
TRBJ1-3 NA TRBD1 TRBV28 TGTGCCAGCAGTTTACAGGGGGCGAGGAACACCATATATTTT CASSLQGARNTIYF
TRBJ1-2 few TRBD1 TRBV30 TGTGCCTGGAGGGGGATTTGGGACAGGAGAGCTAACTATGGCTACACCTTC CAWRGIWDRRANYGYTF
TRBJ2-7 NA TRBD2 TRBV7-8 TGTGCCAGCAGCCCTGGGACTAGCGGGAGGAAGAACGAGCAGTACTTC CASSPGTSGRKNEQYF
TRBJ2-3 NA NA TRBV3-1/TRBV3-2 TGTGCCAGCAGCCAATCAACGCGTGTCCCGCAGTATTTT CASSQSTRVPQYF
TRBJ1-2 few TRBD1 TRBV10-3 TGTGCCATCAGTCTTGGACAGGGGAATGGCTACACCTTC CAISLGQGNGYTF